Sequencing of this TCR beta chain was carried out in a study of T cells in Graves' hyperthyroidism and ophthalmopathy. As for the study in general: Before any treatment, at initial diagnosis, peripheral blood was collected. General study points: Expanded thyroid clonotypes (above 0.001) were mostly also found in blood. Ophthalmopathy was model-predicted a median about six months pre-onset.

RNA transcripts were the template for amplifying TCR beta CDR3 regions. Initially, a first-round RT-PCR of the TCR CDR3 employed the HTBI primer set. Via MiXCR, TCRdb re-called the multiplex PCR reads, giving one row per CDR3 protein. Here the sample spans some 800,000 distinct CDR3 sequences, over 35% being singletons. Exclusion followed for patients with uncontrolled infection, other autoimmune disease, pregnancy or lactation. After removal of 9 bases from V and 5 bases from J, the junction contained 6 bases not matched to a gene. CDR3 size: 14 residues. The germline CDR1 and CDR2 sequences are KGHDR and SFDVKD. Notes on this clonotype: What it binds is not known.

The chain employs TRBV24-1 and TRBJ1-5; 10 bases are shared with TRBD1. The specimen was blood. The origin of this receptor is a man between 18 and 35 years old with Graves' hyperthyroidism. CDR3 sequence: CATFPGTGDQPQHF. In DNA form, the CDR3 reads TGTGCCACCTTTCCCGGGACAGGGGATCAGCCCCAGCATTTT.